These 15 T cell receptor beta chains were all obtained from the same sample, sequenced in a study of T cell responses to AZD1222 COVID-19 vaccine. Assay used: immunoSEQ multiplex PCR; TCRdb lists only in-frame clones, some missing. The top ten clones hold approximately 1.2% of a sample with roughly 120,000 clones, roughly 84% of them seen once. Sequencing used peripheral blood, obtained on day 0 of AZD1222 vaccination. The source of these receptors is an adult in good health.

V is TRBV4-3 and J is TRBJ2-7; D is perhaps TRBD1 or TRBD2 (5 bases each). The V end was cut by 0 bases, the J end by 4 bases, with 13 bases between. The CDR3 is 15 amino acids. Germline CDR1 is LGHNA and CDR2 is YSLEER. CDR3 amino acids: CASSQDWGRRYEQYF. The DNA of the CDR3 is TGCGCCAGCAGCCAAGACTGGGGACGAAGGTACGAGCAGTACTTC.

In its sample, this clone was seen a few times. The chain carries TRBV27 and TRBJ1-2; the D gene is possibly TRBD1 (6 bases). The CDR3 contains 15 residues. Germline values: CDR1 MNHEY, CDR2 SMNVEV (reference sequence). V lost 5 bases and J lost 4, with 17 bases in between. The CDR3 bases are TGTGCCAGCAGTCCTACCACAGGGAACAGCTATGGCTACACCTTC. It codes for CASSPTTGNSYGYTF.

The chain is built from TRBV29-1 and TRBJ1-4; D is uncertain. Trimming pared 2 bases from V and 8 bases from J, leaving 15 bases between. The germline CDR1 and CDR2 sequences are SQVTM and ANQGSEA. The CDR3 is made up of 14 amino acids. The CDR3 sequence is CSVEPAGTGEKLFF. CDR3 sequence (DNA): TGCAGCGTTGAACCGGCAGGAACGGGAGAAAAACTGTTTTTT.

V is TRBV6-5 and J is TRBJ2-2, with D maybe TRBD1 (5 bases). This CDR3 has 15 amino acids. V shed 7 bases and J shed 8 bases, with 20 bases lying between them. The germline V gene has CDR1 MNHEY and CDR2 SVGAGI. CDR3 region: CASKAPQGWTGELFF. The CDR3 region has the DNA TGTGCCAGCAAAGCCCCCCAGGGTTGGACGGGGGAGCTGTTTTTT.

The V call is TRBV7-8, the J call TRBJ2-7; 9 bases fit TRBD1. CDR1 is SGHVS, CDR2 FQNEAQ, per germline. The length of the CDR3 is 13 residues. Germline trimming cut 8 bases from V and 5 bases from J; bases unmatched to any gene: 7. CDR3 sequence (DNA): TGTGCCAGCTCCGGGACAGGGCGAAACGAGCAGTACTTC. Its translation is CASSGTGRNEQYF. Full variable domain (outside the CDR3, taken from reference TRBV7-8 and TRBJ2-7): GAGVSQSPRYKVAKRGQDVALRCDPISGHVSLFWYQQALGQGPEFLTYFQNEAQLDKSGLPSDRFFAERPEGSVSTLKIQRTQQEDSAVYLCASSGTGRNEQYFGPGTRLTVT.

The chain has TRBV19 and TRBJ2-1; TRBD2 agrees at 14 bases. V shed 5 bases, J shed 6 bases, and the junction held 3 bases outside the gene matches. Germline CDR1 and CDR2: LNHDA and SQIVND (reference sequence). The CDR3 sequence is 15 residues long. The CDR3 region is CASSRTSGGSNEQFF. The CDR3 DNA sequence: TGTGCCAGTAGTCGGACTAGCGGGGGGTCCAATGAGCAGTTCTTC.

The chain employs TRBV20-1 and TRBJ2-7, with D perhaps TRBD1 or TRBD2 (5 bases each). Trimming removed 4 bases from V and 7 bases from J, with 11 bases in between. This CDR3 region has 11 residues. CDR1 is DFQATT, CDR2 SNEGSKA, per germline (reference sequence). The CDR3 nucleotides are TGCAGTGCTAAGAGGGGCGGGGAGCAGTACTTC. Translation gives CSAKRGGEQYF.

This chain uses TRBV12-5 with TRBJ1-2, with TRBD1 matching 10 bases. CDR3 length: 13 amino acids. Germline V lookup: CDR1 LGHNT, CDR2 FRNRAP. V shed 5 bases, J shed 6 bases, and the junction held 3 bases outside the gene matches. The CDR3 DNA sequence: TGTGCTAGTGGTGCGGGACAGGGGAATGGCTACACCTTC. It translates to CASGAGQGNGYTF.

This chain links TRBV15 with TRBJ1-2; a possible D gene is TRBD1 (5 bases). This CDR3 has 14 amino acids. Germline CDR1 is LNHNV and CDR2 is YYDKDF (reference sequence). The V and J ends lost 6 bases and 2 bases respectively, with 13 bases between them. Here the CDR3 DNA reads TGTGCCACCAGAGACCCACAGGTGAACTATGGCTACACCTTC. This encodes CATRDPQVNYGYTF.

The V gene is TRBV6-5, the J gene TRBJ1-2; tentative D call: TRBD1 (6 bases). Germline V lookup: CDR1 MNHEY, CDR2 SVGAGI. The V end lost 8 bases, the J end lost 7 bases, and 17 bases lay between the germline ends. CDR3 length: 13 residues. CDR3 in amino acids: CASRPGGWAGYTF. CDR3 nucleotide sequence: TGTGCCAGCCGCCCCGGGGGCTGGGCTGGCTACACCTTC.

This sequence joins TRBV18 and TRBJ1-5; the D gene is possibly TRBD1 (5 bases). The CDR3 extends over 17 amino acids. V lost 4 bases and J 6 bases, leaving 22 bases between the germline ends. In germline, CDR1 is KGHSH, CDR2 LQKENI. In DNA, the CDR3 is TGTGCCAGCTCACAGTTCTGGTCTGGGACTGACGCTCAGCCCCAGCATTTT. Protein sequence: CASSQFWSGTDAQPQHF.

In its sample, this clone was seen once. DNA of the CDR3: TGTGCCAGCAGCCACGCCTACGAGCAGTACTTC. It yields the protein CASSHAYEQYF. The chain employs TRBV14 and TRBJ2-7, with D hard to call. CDR1 is SGHDN and CDR2 is FVKESK in the germline V gene. The CDR3 runs to 11 residues. Between the trimmed V and J ends, which lost 3 bases and 2 bases, there was a span of 2 bases.

The CDR3 region has the DNA TGTGCCAGCAGCCGCAGGGGGCCCACTAATGAAAAACTGTTTTTT. Amino acid sequence: CASSRRGPTNEKLFF. The rearrangement joins TRBV7-2 to TRBJ1-4; 8 bases are a match to TRBD1. Germline loops: CDR1 SGHTA, CDR2 FQGNSA. The junction had 4 bases not matched to a gene; V was cut back by 5 bases and J by 2 bases. This CDR3 is 15 amino acids long.

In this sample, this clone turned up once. The CDR3 DNA is TGCGCTGGAGGGGACGGCTACAATGAGCAGTTCTTC. Protein product: CAGGDGYNEQFF. The chain combines TRBV5-1 with TRBJ2-1; the D gene is possibly TRBD2 (6 bases). This CDR3 contains 12 residues. Per germline, CDR1 SGHRS and CDR2 YFSETQ. Full variable domain (missing parts from reference TRBV5-1 and TRBJ2-1): KAGVTQTPRYLIKTRGQQVTLSCSPISGHRSVSWYQQTPGQGLQFLFEYFSETQRNKGNFPGRFSGRQFSNSRSEMNVSTLELGDSALYLCAGGDGYNEQFFGPGTRLTVL.

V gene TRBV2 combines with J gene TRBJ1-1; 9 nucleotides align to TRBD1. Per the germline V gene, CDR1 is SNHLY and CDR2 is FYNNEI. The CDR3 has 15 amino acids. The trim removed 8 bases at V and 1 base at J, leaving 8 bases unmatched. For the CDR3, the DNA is TGTGCCAGCCTTAAAGGACAGGGGCCGAACACTGAAGCTTTCTTT. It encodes CASLKGQGPNTEAFF.